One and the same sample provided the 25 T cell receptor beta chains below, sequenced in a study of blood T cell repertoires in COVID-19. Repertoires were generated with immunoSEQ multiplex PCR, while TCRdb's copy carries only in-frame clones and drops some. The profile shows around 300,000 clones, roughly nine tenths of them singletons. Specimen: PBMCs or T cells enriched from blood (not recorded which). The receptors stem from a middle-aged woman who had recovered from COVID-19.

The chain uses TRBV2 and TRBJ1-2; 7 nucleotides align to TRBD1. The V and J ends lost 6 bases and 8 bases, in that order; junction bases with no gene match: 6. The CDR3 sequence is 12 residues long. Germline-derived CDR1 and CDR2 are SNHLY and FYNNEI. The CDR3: CASRDRAAGYTF. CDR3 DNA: TGTGCCAGCAGAGACAGGGCGGCGGGCTACACCTTC.

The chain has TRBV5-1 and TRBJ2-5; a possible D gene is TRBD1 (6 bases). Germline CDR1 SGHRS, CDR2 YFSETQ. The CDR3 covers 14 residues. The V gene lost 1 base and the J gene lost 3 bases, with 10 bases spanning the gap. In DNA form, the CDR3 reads TGCGCCAGCAGCTTGCAGGGGCTCGAAGAGACCCAGTACTTC. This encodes CASSLQGLEETQYF.

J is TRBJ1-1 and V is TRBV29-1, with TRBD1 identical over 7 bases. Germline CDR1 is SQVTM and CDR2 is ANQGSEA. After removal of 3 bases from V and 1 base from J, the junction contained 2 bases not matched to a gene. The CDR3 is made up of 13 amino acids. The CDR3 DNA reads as TGCAGCGTTGATAGGACAGGGAACACTGAAGCTTTCTTT. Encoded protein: CSVDRTGNTEAFF.

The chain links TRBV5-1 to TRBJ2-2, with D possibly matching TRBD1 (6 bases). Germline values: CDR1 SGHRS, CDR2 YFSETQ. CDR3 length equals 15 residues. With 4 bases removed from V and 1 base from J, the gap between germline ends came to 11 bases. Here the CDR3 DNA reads TGCGCCAGCAGCGTGGGGACATGGAACACCGGGGAGCTGTTTTTT. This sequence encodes CASSVGTWNTGELFF.

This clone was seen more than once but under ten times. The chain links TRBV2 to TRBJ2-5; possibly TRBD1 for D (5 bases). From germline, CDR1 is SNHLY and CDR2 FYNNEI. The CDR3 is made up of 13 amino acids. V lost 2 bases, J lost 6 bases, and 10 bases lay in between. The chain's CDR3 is CASSEQGAKTQYF. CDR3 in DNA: TGTGCCAGCAGTGAACAGGGTGCGAAGACCCAGTACTTC.

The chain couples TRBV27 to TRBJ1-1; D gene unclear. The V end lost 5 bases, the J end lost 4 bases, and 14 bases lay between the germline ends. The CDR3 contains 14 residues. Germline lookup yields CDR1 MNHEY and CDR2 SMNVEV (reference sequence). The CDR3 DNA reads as TGTGCCAGCAGTCGGCGGGCTGGGGTCACTGAAGCTTTCTTT. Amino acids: CASSRRAGVTEAFF.

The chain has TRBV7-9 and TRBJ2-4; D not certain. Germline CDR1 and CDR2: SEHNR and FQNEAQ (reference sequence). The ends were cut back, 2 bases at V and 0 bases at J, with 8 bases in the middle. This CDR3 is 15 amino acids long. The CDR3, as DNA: TGTGCCAGCAGCTTATCGGGTCAAGCCAAAAACATTCAGTACTTC. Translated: CASSLSGQAKNIQYF.

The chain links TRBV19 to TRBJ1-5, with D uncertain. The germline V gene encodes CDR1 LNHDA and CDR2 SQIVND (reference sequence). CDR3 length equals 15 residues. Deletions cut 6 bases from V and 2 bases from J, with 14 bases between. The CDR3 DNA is TGTGCCAGTAGCCAAACTCGGGTTGGCAATCAGCCCCAGCATTTT. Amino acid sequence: CASSQTRVGNQPQHF.

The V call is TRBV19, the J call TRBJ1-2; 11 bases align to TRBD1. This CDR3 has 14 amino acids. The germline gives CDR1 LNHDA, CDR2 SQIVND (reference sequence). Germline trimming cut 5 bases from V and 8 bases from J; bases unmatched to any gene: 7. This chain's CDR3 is CASSGQGAMGGYTF. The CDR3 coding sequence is TGTGCCAGTAGTGGACAGGGGGCAATGGGAGGCTACACCTTC.

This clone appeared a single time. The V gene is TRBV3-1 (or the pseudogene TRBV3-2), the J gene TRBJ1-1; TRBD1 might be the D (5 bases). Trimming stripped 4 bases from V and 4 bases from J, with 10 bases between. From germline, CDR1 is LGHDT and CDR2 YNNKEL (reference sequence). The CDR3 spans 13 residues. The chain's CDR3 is CASSLKRGTEAFF. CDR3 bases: TGTGCCAGCAGCCTAAAAAGGGGCACTGAAGCTTTCTTT.

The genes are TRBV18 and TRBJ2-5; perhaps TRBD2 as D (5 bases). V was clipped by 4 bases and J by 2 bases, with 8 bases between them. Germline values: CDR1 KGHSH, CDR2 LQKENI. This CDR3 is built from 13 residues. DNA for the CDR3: TGTGCCAGCTCACAAGCGGTTCAAGAGACCCAGTACTTC. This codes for CASSQAVQETQYF.

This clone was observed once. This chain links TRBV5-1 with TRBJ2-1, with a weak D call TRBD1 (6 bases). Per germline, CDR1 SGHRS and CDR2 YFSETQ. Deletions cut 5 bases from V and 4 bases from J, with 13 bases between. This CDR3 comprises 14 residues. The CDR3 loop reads CASRVGQSYNEQFF. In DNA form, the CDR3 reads TGCGCCAGCAGAGTTGGACAGTCATACAATGAGCAGTTCTTC.

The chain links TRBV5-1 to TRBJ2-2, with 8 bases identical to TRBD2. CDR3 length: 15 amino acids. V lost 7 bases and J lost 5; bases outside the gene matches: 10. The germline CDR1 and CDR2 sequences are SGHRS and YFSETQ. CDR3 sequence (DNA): TGCGCCAGCCGAGCCGGACTAGCCCGTACCGGGGAGCTGTTTTTT. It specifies CASRAGLARTGELFF.

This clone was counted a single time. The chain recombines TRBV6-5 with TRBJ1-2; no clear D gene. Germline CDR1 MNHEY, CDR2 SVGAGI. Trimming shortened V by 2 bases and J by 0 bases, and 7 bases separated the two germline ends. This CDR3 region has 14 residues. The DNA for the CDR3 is TGTGCCAGCAGTTACATCGGGGCTAACTATGGCTACACCTTC. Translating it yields CASSYIGANYGYTF.

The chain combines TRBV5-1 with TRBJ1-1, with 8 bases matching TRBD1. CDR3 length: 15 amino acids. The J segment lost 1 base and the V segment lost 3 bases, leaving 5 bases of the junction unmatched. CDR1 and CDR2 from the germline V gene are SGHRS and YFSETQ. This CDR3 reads CASSSGQGANTEAFF. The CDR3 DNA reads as TGCGCCAGCAGCTCCGGACAGGGCGCGAACACTGAAGCTTTCTTT.

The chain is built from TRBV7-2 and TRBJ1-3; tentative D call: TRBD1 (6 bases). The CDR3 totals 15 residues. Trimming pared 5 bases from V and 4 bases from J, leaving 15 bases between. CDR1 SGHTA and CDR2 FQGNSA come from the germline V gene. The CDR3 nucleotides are TGTGCCAGCAGCCCGGGGGGCGGACAGGGAAACACCATATATTTT. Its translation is CASSPGGGQGNTIYF. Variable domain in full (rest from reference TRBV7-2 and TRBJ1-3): GAGVSQSPSNKVTEKGKDVELRCDPISGHTALYWYRQSLGQGLEFLIYFQGNSAPDKSGLPSDRFSAERTGGSVSTLTIQRTQQEDSAVYLCASSPGGGQGNTIYFGEGSWLTVV.

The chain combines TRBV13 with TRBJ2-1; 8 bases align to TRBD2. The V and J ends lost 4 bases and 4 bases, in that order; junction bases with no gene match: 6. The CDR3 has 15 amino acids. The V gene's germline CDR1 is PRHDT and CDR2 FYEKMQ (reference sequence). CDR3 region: CASSSYSGVYNEQFF. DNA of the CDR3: TGTGCCAGCAGCTCATATAGCGGGGTTTACAATGAGCAGTTCTTC.

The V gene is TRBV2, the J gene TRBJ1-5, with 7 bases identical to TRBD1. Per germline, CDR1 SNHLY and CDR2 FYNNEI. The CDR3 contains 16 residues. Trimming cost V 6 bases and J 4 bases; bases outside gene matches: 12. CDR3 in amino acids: CASSLDRAQLNQPQHF. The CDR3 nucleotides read TGTGCCAGCAGCTTAGACAGGGCCCAGTTAAATCAGCCCCAGCATTTT.

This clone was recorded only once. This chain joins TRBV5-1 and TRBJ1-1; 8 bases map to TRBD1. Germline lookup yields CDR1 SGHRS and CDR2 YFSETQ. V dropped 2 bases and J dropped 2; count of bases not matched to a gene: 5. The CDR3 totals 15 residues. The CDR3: CASSFPTGANTEAFF. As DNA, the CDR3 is TGCGCCAGCAGCTTTCCGACAGGGGCAAACACTGAAGCTTTCTTT.

CDR3 nucleotides: TGTGCCAGCAGCTCGACAGGGGTTCCCGGGGAGCTGTTTTTT. Translation: CASSSTGVPGELFF. This chain connects TRBV7-3 to TRBJ2-2; 8 nucleotides align to TRBD1. CDR3 length: 14 residues. CDR1 and CDR2 from the germline V gene are SGHTA and FQGTGA. The junction had 4 bases not matched to a gene; V was cut back by 4 bases and J by 6 bases.

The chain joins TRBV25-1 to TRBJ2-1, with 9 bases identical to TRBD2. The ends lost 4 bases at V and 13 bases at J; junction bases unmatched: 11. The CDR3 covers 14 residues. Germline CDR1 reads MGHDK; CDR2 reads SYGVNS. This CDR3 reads CASSGGSGSTYQFF. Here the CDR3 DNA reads TGTGCCAGCAGTGGGGGTAGCGGGAGCACCTATCAGTTCTTC.

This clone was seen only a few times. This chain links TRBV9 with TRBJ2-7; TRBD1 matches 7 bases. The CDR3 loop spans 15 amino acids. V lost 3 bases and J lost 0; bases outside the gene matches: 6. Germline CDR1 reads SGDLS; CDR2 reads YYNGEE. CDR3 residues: CASSEGATGSYEQYF. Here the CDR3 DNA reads TGTGCCAGCAGCGAGGGGGCGACGGGCTCCTACGAGCAGTACTTC.

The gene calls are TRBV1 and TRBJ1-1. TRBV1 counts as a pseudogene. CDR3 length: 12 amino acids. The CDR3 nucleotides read TGCACCAGCAGTCTAACGAACACTGAAGCTTTCTTT. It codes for CTSSLTNTEAFF.

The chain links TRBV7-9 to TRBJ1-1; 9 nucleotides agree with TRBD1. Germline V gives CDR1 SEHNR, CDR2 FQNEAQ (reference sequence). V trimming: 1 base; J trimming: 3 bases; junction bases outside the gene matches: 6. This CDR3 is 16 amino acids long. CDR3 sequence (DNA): TGTGCCAGCAGCTTAGGGGGACAGGGAGGGGACACTGAAGCTTTCTTT. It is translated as CASSLGGQGGDTEAFF.

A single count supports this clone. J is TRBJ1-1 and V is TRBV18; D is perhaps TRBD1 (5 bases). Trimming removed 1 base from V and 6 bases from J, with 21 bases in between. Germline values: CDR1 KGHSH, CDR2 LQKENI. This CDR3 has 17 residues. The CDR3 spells CASSPLPGVGGLAEAFF. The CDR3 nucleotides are TGTGCCAGCTCACCACTCCCGGGGGTCGGGGGATTGGCTGAAGCTTTCTTT.